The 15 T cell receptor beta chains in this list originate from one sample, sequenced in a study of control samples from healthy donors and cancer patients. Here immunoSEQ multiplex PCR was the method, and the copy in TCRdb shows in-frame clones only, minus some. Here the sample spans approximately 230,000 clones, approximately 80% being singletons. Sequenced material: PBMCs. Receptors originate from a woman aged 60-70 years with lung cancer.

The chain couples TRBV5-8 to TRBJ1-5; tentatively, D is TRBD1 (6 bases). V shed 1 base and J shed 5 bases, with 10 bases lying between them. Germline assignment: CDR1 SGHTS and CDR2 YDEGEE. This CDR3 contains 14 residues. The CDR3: CASSLTGGYQPQHF. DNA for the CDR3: TGTGCCAGCAGCTTGACGGGGGGCTATCAGCCCCAGCATTTT. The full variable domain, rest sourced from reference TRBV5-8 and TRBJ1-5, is EAGVTQSPTHLIKTRGQQATLRCSPISGHTSVYWYQQALGLGLQFLLWYDEGEERNRGNFPPRFSGRQFPNYSSELNVNALELEDSALYLCASSLTGGYQPQHFGDGTRLSIL.

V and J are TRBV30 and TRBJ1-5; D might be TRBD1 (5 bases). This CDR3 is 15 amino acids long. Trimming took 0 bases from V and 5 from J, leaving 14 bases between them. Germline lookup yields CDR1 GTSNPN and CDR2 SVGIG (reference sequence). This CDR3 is CAWSVLTGVDQPQHF. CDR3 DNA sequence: TGTGCCTGGAGTGTACTAACGGGGGTCGATCAGCCCCAGCATTTT.

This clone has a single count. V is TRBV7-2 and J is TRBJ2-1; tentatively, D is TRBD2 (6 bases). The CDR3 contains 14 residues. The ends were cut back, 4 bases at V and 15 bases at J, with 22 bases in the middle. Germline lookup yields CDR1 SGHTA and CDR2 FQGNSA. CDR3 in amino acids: CASSSLGGRVRRFF. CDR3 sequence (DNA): TGTGCCAGCAGCTCTCTAGGAGGGAGAGTCCGGCGGTTCTTC.

This CDR3 reads CASSLSGVEQPQHF. The DNA for the CDR3 is TGTGCCAGCAGCTTAAGTGGGGTCGAGCAGCCCCAGCATTTT. This chain joins TRBV11-2 and TRBJ1-5; D is ambiguous. The CDR3 sequence is 14 residues long. V was clipped by 2 bases and J by 7 bases, with 12 bases between them. Germline loops: CDR1 SGHAT, CDR2 FQNNGV.

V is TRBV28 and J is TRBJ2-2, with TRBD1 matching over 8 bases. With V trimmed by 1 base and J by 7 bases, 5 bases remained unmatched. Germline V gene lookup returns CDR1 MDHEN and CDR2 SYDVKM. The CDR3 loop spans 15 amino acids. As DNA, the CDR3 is TGTGCCAGCAGTTTATTCGGACAGGGCGGCGGGGAGCTGTTTTTT. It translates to CASSLFGQGGGELFF.

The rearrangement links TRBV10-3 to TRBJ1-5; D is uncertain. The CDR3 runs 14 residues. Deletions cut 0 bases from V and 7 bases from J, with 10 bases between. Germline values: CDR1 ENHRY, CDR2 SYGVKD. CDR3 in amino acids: CAISESRASQPQHF. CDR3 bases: TGTGCCATCAGTGAGTCGCGGGCTAGCCAGCCCCAGCATTTT.

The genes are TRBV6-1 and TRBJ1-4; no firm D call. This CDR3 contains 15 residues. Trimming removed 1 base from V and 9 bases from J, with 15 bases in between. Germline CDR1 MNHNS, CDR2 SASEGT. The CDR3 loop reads CASSEEGLPGKKLFF. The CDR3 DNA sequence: TGTGCCAGCAGTGAAGAAGGACTCCCGGGGAAAAAACTGTTTTTT.

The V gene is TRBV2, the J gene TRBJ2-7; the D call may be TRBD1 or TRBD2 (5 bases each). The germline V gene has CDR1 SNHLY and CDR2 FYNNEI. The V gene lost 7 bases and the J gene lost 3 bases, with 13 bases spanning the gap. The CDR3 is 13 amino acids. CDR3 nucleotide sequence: TGTGCCAGCACGACTACGACAGTCTACGAGCAGTACTTC. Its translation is CASTTTTVYEQYF. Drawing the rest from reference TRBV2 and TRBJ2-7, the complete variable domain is EPEVTQTPSHQVTQMGQEVILRCVPISNHLYFYWYRQILGQKVEFLVSFYNNEISEKSEIFDDQFSVERPDGSNFTLKIRSTKLEDSAMYFCASTTTTVYEQYFGPGTRLTVT.

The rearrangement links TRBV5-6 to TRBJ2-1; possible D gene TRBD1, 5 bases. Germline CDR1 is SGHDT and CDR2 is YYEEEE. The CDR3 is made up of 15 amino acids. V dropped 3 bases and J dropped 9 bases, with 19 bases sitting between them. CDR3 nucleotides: TGTGCCAGCAGCTGGGGCCCGATGCCCGGCGGTGAGCAGTTCTTC. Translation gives CASSWGPMPGGEQFF.

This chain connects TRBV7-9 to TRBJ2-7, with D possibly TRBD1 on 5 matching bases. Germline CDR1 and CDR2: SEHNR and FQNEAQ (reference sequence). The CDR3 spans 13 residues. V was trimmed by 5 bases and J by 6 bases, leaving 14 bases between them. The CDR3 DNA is TGTGCCAGCAGCCAAGACTGGGGCAGCGAGCAGTACTTC. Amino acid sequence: CASSQDWGSEQYF.

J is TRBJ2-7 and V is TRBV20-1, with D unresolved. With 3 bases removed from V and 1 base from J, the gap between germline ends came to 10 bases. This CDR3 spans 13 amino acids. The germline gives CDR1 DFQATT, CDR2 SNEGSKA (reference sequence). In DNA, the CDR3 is TGCAGTGCTAGTGCGGCATTATCCTACGAGCAGTACTTC. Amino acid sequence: CSASAALSYEQYF.

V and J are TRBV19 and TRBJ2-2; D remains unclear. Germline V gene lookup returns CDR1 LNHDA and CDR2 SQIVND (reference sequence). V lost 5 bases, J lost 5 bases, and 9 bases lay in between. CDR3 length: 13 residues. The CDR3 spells CASSGLGTGELFF. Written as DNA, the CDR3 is TGTGCCAGTAGTGGCTTGGGTACCGGGGAGCTGTTTTTT. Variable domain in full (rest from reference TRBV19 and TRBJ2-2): DGGITQSPKYLFRKEGQNVTLSCEQNLNHDAMYWYRQDPGQGLRLIYYSQIVNDFQKGDIAEGYSVSREKKESFPLTVTSAQKNPTAFYLCASSGLGTGELFFGEGSRLTVL.

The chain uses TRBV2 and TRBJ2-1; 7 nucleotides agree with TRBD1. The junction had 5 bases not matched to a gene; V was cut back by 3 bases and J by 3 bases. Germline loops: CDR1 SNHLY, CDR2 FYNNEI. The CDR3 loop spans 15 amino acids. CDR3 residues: CASSDSYRGYNEQFF. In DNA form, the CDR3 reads TGTGCCAGCAGTGATAGTTACAGGGGCTACAATGAGCAGTTCTTC.

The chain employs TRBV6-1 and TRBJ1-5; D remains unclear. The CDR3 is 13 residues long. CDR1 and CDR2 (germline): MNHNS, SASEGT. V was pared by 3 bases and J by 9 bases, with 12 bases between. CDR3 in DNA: TGTGCCAGCAGTGAGAGGCCTCCAACGCCCCAGCATTTT. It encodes CASSERPPTPQHF.

CDR3 sequence reads: CASSQGPWEGSYNEQFF. CDR3 nucleotides: TGCGCCAGCAGCCAAGGCCCCTGGGAGGGCTCCTACAATGAGCAGTTCTTC. The rearrangement uses TRBV4-1 and TRBJ2-1, with 7 bases lining up with TRBD2. The germline V gene has CDR1 MGHRA and CDR2 YSYEKL. CDR3 length: 17 residues. The J segment lost 0 bases and the V segment lost 1 base, leaving 6 bases of the junction unmatched.